The 11 T cell receptor beta chains below all came from one sample that was sequenced in a study of T cell changes during pregnancy in multiple sclerosis. The assay was immunoSEQ multiplex PCR, and TCRdb's table has in-frame clones only and misses some. Of just under 65,000 clones in the sample, 96% are singletons; the top ten hold about 2.3%. Source: CD8+ T cells from peripheral blood mononuclear cells, taken after pregnancy. The origin of the receptors is a female donor with multiple sclerosis, enrolled in a pregnancy study.

The V and J genes are TRBV4-1 and TRBJ2-5, with TRBD1 matching over 7 bases. The CDR3 contains 15 residues. V lost 2 bases and J lost 9; bases outside the gene matches: 12. The germline V gene encodes CDR1 MGHRA and CDR2 YSYEKL. Written as DNA, the CDR3 is TGCGCCAGCAGCCAACTTGACAGGGCGGGCGAGGCCCAGTACTTC. It specifies CASSQLDRAGEAQYF.

This rearrangement joins TRBV27 to TRBJ2-1, with D possibly matching TRBD2 (6 bases). V lost 8 bases and J 4 bases, leaving 21 bases between the germline ends. Germline V CDR1 and CDR2: MNHEY, SMNVEV (reference sequence). This CDR3 has 16 amino acids. CDR3: CASQKPGGTDYNEQFF. CDR3 DNA sequence: TGTGCCAGCCAGAAACCCGGGGGAACCGATTACAATGAGCAGTTCTTC.

This clone was recorded once. The CDR3: CASSASLRTGWETQYF. The CDR3 DNA reads TGTGCCAGCAGCGCGTCGTTACGGACAGGGTGGGAGACCCAGTACTTC. The J gene is TRBJ2-5, the V gene TRBV7-9; 8 bases are a match to TRBD1. The V gene's germline CDR1 is SEHNR and CDR2 FQNEAQ (reference sequence). CDR3 length: 16 residues. Unmatched junction bases numbered 13, after V lost 5 bases and J lost 5 bases.

The rearrangement uses TRBV27 and TRBJ2-1; perhaps TRBD2 as D (6 bases). V lost 2 bases and J lost 0, with 11 bases in between. The CDR3 is 16 residues long. CDR1 MNHEY and CDR2 SMNVEV come from the germline V gene (reference sequence). The CDR3 region has the DNA TGTGCCAGCAGTTTAGGAGGGGAAGGCTCCTACAATGAGCAGTTCTTC. It encodes CASSLGGEGSYNEQFF.

The CDR3 loop is CASSSRLGLGGYEQYF. The DNA for the CDR3 is TGTGCCAGCAGTTCGAGGCTCGGCCTGGGAGGATACGAGCAGTACTTC. The V call is TRBV27, the J call TRBJ2-7; TRBD2 is a possible D gene (6 bases). Germline CDR1 and CDR2: MNHEY and SMNVEV (reference sequence). Trimming stripped 4 bases from V and 4 bases from J, with 20 bases between. The CDR3 is made up of 16 amino acids.

The V gene is TRBV10-2, the J gene TRBJ2-1, with 14 nucleotides matching TRBD2. The CDR3 is made up of 15 amino acids. Germline V gene lookup returns CDR1 WSHSY and CDR2 SAAADI. Trimming cost V 10 bases and J 8 bases; bases outside gene matches: 10. For the CDR3, the DNA is TGCGCCACCCGATCCGGGACTAGCGGGAGTCATGAGCAGTTCTTC. The encoded protein is CATRSGTSGSHEQFF.

Note on this clone: Within the sample, other DNA sequences also encode this same CDR3. This rearrangement joins TRBV19 to TRBJ2-1; 13 positions match TRBD2. The V segment lost 1 base and the J segment 6 bases; nucleotides outside the gene matches: 0. Germline V gene data show CDR1 as LNHDA and CDR2 as SQIVND (reference sequence). CDR3 length: 15 amino acids. Here the CDR3 reads CASSIGTSGSNEQFF. In nucleotides, the CDR3 is TGTGCCAGTAGTATAGGGACTAGCGGGAGCAATGAGCAGTTCTTC.

The chain employs TRBV7-3 and TRBJ2-2, with 7 bases lining up with TRBD2. Germline V CDR1 and CDR2: SGHTA, FQGTGA. This CDR3 is 16 amino acids long. J was trimmed by 8 bases and V by 5 bases; bases with no gene match: 14. CDR3 bases: TGTGCCAGCAGCCACCCCGAGCGGGAAGTCGCTGGGGAGCTGTTTTTT. It yields the protein CASSHPEREVAGELFF.

The V and J genes are TRBV28 and TRBJ2-5; no definite D call. Germline V lookup: CDR1 MDHEN, CDR2 SYDVKM. Trimming cost V 4 bases and J 4 bases, with 10 bases left between them. CDR3 length equals 13 residues. The CDR3 coding sequence is TGTGCCAGCAGTTCCCGACTCTCAGAGACCCAGTACTTC. Protein product: CASSSRLSETQYF.

The chain is built from TRBV7-9 and TRBJ2-1, with 11 bases fitting TRBD2. J was trimmed by 5 bases and V by 5 bases; bases with no gene match: 11. The germline gives CDR1 SEHNR, CDR2 FQNEAQ (reference sequence). CDR3 size: 17 residues. The DNA of the CDR3 is TGTGCCAGCAGCCCTGATCACGGGACTAGCGGCAACAATGAGCAGTTCTTC. This encodes CASSPDHGTSGNNEQFF.

The chain uses TRBV4-2 and TRBJ2-7; weak D call: TRBD1 (6 bases). The V and J ends lost 1 base and 4 bases respectively, with 8 bases between them. The germline V gene encodes CDR1 LGHNA and CDR2 YNFKEQ. The CDR3 is made up of 13 amino acids. The CDR3 DNA reads TGTGCCAGCAGCCAAGTACAGGGATACGAGCAGTACTTC. This encodes CASSQVQGYEQYF.